These T cell receptor beta chains were read from a single sample in a study of blood T cells in healthy people across ages. One entry per CDR3 protein, called by TCRdb with MiXCR from the 5' RACE reads. The sample has 890,000 or so distinct CDR3 sequences; 62% are singletons. Sequencing was performed on blood. These receptors originate from a man in his thirties or forties in good health. Each CDR3 is given with its conserved first and last residue. The D gene is left open where the match is weak.

J | V | D | CDR3
TRBJ1-2 | TRBV6-6 | . | CASSAHGGAHGYTF
TRBJ1-1 | TRBV5-1 | . | CASRSGQLNTEAFF
TRBJ2-3 | TRBV20-1 | . | CSASIAALAAQYF
TRBJ1-5 | TRBV20-1 | . | CSARDYRSGEGIGQPQHF
TRBJ2-1 | TRBV9 | . | CASSVATIGNAYNEQFF
TRBJ2-5 | TRBV5-5 | TRBD1 | CASSKGQNQETQYF
TRBJ1-6 | TRBV3-1 | . | CASSRIDTPLHF
TRBJ2-5 | TRBV6-2/TRBV6-3 | . | CASSYPDLQGGETQYF
TRBJ2-4 | TRBV7-2 | . | CASSPPGAQNIRYF
TRBJ1-5 | TRBV3-1 | TRBD1 | CASSQNRGNQPQHF
TRBJ2-3 | TRBV4-1 | . | CASSQVFGDTQYF
TRBJ2-1 | TRBV5-1 | TRBD2 | CASSFLLADNEQFF
TRBJ1-1 | TRBV27 | . | CASSRHLNTEAFF
. | TRBV18 | . | CASSPPGAIYEQYF
TRBJ2-3 | TRBV6-1 | TRBD2 | CASSAWEGSGTDTQYF
TRBJ2-1 | TRBV20-1 | . | CSARPRAGTDLYNEQFF
TRBJ2-1 | TRBV6-6 | TRBD2 | CASSPLTSGPGNEQFF
TRBJ2-7 | TRBV7-2 | TRBD1 | CASSGRQGPRYF
TRBJ2-7 | TRBV12-3/TRBV12-4 | . | CASSAPQTGAYDQYF
TRBJ1-2 | TRBV20-1 | TRBD1 | CSARRDRAPGYTF
TRBJ2-1 | TRBV27 | TRBD1 | CASSFRQGGGEQFF
TRBJ1-5 | TRBV7-8 | . | CASSLASGALKQPQHF
TRBJ1-6 | TRBV12-3/TRBV12-4 | . | CASTHSTGNRSPLHF
TRBJ2-1 | TRBV14 | . | CASNHRRYRNEQFF
TRBJ2-5 | TRBV7-2 | TRBD1 | CASSLEQGVFNEQYF
TRBJ2-1 | TRBV6-5 | . | CASSGASFHEQFF
TRBJ2-1 | TRBV11-1 | TRBD1 | CASSDRGNYNEQFF
TRBJ1-2 | TRBV9 | TRBD1 | CASSATIRDRYGANYGYTF
TRBJ2-7 | TRBV2 | . | CASSEDGETYEQYF
TRBJ2-3 | TRBV2 | TRBD2 | CTSSWTSGVTDTQYF
TRBJ2-7 | TRBV28 | . | CASSLPPGVLANEQYF
TRBJ2-7 | TRBV29-1 | . | CSVEANNYEQYF
TRBJ2-3 | TRBV7-9 | . | CASSLDKDTQYF
TRBJ2-1 | TRBV5-6 | . | CASSLRDNEQFF
TRBJ2-1 | TRBV9 | . | CASSVESIYNEQFF
TRBJ1-2 | TRBV9 | . | CASSSGTLYYTF
TRBJ2-7 | TRBV20-1 | . | CSARGTSFDEQYF
TRBJ2-3 | TRBV5-1 | TRBD2 | CASSLASSGGAPPFNTQYF
TRBJ2-1 | TRBV6-1 | TRBD2 | CASSPRVAGGPHVNEQFF
TRBJ1-1 | TRBV4-3 | TRBD1 | CASSQSFDRAVFF
TRBJ2-3 | TRBV25-1 | . | CASSEYRGSDTQYF
TRBJ1-1 | TRBV5-1 | . | CASRPVAANTEAFF
TRBJ2-7 | TRBV13 | TRBD1 | CASSNRGRIYEQYF
TRBJ1-2 | TRBV7-2 | TRBD1 | CASSLVSGQGRYGYTF
TRBJ2-7 | TRBV20-1 | TRBD2 | CSARDQSAGGKYEQYF